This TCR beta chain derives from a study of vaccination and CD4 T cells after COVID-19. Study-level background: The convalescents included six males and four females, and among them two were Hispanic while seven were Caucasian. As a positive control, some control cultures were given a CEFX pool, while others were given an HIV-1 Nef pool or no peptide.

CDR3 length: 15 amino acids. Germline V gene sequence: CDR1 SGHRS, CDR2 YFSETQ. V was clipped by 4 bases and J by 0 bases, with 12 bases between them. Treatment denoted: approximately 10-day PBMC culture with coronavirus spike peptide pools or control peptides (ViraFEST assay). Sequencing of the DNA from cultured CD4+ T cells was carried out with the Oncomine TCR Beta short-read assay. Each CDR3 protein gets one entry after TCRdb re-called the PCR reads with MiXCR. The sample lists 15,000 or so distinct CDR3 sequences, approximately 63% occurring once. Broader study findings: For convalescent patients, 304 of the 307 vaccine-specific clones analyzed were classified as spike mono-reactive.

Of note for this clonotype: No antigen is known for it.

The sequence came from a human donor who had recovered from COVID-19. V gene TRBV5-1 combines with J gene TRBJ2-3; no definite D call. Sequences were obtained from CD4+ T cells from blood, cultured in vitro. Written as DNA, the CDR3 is TGCGCCAGCAGCGTCAGTAACCCTAGCACAGATACGCAGTATTTT. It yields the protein CASSVSNPSTDTQYF. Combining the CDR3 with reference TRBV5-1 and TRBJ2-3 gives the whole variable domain KAGVTQTPRYLIKTRGQQVTLSCSPISGHRSVSWYQQTPGQGLQFLFEYFSETQRNKGNFPGRFSGRQFSNSRSEMNVSTLELGDSALYLCASSVSNPSTDTQYFGPGTRLTVL.